The source of this T cell receptor (beta chain) is a study of regulatory T cells in long-lasting Graves disease. Study-wide results and caveats: Persistent patients shared thousands of public clonotypes among themselves. Newly diagnosed patients shared fewer, at under 1,000.

Time point denoted: persistent/refractory GD, antithyroid drugs over 5 years with positive TRAb. PBMC-derived RNA was used for the TCR library. Researchers made TCR beta libraries by using iRepertoire HTBI primers and running Arm-PCR on CDR3 regions. One entry per CDR3 protein, called by TCRdb with MiXCR from the multiplex PCR reads. The data contain some 370,000 distinct CDR3 sequences, less than 25% of them singletons. In this sample, this clonotype turned up many times. Its specificity is unknown. CDR1 SNHLY and CDR2 FYNNEI come from the germline V gene. With 7 bases clipped from V and 0 bases from J, the junction kept 2 bases outside the gene matches. The CDR3 loop spans 14 amino acids.

The sequence came from a female donor with Graves disease. Sequenced material: peripheral blood mononuclear cells (PBMCs), taken when the disease was refractory, from a patient treated with antithyroid drugs. V gene TRBV2 combines with J gene TRBJ2-1; TRBD1 matches 8 bases. CDR3 sequence: CASNRGSSYNEQFF. In DNA, the CDR3 is TGTGCCAGCAACAGGGGGTCCTCCTACAATGAGCAGTTCTTC.